This TCR beta chain was found in a study of blood T cell repertoires in COVID-19. Turning to the study itself: The United States, Italy and Spain supplied acute and convalescent COVID-19 samples. PBMCs, B-cell-depleted T cells, or T cells were the source of the cDNA or gDNA that made up the material.

In the original workflow: Nucleated cell number was recorded as an estimate derived from reference gene primer amplification. Measured with immunoSEQ multiplex PCR; TCRdb has only the in-frame clones, and not every one. The DNA was the basis for D and trimming; V, J and clone size are from that table. The sample holds 210,000 or so clones, around 81% seen once. The CDR3 length is 16 residues. Trimming pared 7 bases from V and 2 bases from J, leaving 20 bases between. Germline V CDR1 and CDR2: LNHDA, SQIVND (reference sequence). The rearrangement uses TRBV19 and TRBJ1-2, with D perhaps TRBD1 (5 bases). The receptor was derived from a man younger than 45 with acute COVID-19. Sequencing input: PBMCs or T cells enriched from blood (not recorded which). The CDR3 DNA sequence: TGTGCCAGTACCACTCCCGGGGGTACCATGAACTATGGCTACACCTTC. It yields the protein CASTTPGGTMNYGYTF.